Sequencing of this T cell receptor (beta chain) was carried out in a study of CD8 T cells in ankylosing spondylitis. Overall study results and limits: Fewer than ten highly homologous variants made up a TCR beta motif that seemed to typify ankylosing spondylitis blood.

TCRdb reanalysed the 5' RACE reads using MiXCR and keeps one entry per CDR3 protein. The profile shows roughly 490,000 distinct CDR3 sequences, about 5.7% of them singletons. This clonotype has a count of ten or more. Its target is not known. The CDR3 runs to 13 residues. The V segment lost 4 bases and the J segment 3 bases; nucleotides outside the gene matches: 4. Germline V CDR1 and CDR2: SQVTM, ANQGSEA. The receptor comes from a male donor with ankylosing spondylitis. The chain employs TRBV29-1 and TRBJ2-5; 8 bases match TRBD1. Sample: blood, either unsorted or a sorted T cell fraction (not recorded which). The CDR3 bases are TGCAGCGTTGGAAGGACAGGGAAAGAGACCCAGTACTTC. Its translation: CSVGRTGKETQYF.